This entry features one TCR beta chain sequence. Its antigen is unknown. Peripheral blood, in roughly 6-milliliter volumes, was drawn at each of two time points. Germline-derived CDR1 and CDR2 are SGHRS and YFSETQ. There are 13 residues in the CDR3. V was clipped by 7 bases and J by 2 bases, with 13 bases between them. The data were taken from a study of prognosis after radiotherapy for stage I lung cancer. About the study: In total, some 14 men and six or seven women took part as patients, aged roughly 53 to 85 with a median of almost 75 years. Concurrent therapy with stereotactic body radiotherapy was given to no patient.

Findings and limits, study-wide: After stereotactic body radiation therapy, patients with later distant metastases showed lower Shannon entropy.

CDR3 of TCR beta was amplified from genomic DNA via a two-round multiplex PCR. Amplification in first-round PCR relied on primers specific to each TRBV and TRBJ gene. TCRdb processed the multiplex PCR reads anew with MiXCR; each CDR3 protein has one entry. The data contain 20,000 to 25,000 distinct CDR3 sequences, around 34% of them singletons. The V call is TRBV5-1, the J call TRBJ2-7; possibly TRBD1 for D (6 bases). The clonotype originates from a donor at least 50 years old with non-small cell lung cancer. The starting material was PBMCs, obtained before or after stereotactic body radiation therapy (not recorded which). The CDR3 sequence: CASSDSRTYEQYF. The CDR3 nucleotides are TGCGCCAGCTCGGACAGTCGTACCTACGAGCAGTACTTC.